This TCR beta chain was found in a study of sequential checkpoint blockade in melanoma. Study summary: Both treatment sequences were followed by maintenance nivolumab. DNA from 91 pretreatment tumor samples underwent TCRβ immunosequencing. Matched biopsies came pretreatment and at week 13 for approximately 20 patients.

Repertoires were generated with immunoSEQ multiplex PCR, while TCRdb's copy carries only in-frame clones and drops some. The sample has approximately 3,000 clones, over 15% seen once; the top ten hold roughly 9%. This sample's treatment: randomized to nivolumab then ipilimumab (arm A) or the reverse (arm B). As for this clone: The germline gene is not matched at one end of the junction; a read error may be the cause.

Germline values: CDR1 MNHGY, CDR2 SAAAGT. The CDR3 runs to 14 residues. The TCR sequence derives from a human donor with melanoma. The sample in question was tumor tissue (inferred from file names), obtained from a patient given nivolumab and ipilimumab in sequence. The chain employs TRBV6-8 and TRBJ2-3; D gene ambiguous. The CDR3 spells CASSDSVGADTQYF. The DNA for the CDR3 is TGTGCCAGCAGTGACTCGGTAGGCGCAGATACGCAGTATTTT.